The rows below give T cell receptor beta chains drawn from one sample of a study of blood T cell repertoires in COVID-19. Using immunoSEQ multiplex PCR, the repertoire was profiled, and TCRdb retains in-frame clones only, with some absent. The sample includes about 210,000 clones, over 70% of them seen just once. Material for sequencing was peripheral blood. These receptors all stem from a woman aged 50 to 60 with acute or convalescent COVID-19. The CDR3 runs from the conserved cysteine through the conserved F or W. D genes are given only for firm matches. A row's size may be missing; if present it is once, few, many or a size class.

J: TRBJ2-7; size: .; D: .; V: TRBV12-2; DNA: TGTGCAAGTCGCTTAGAGGGCGGACAGCAGATTCCCTACGAGCAGTACTTC; CDR3: CASRLEGGQQIPYEQYF
J: TRBJ2-7; size: .; D: .; V: TRBV28; DNA: TGTGCCAGCAGTTCCTCTCGACTGATCTACGAGCAGTACTTC; CDR3: CASSSSRLIYEQYF
J: TRBJ2-5; size: .; D: .; V: TRBV7-2; DNA: TGTGCCAGCAGCCTCTTCCCAGGGGATGAGACCCAGTACTTC; CDR3: CASSLFPGDETQYF
J: TRBJ1-3; size: .; D: .; V: TRBV19; DNA: TGTGCCAGTAGTGCCCAGCGCTCTGGAAACACCATATATTTT; CDR3: CASSAQRSGNTIYF
J: TRBJ2-2; size: .; D: .; V: TRBV30; DNA: TGTGCCTGGACAGTGGACACCGGGGAGCTGTTTTTT; CDR3: CAWTVDTGELFF
J: TRBJ2-1; size: few; D: .; V: TRBV7-7; DNA: TGTGCTAGCAGCCCTACCCCCGTAAACAGCTACAATGAGCAGTTCTTC; CDR3: CASSPTPVNSYNEQFF
J: TRBJ2-5; size: .; D: .; V: TRBV21-1; DNA: TGTGCCAGCAGCAATCCCGGGACTAGCTCCCCGGTGGGAGAGACCCAGTACTTC; CDR3: CASSNPGTSSPVGETQYF
J: TRBJ2-3; size: once; D: TRBD1; V: TRBV24-1; DNA: TGTGCCACCAGTGACGGACAGGGGACGGGGGATACGCAGTATTTT; CDR3: CATSDGQGTGDTQYF
J: TRBJ1-1; size: .; D: .; V: TRBV14; DNA: TGTGCCAGCAGCTCTACAGTGAACACTGAAGCTTTCTTT; CDR3: CASSSTVNTEAFF
J: TRBJ2-5; size: .; D: TRBD1; V: TRBV5-1; DNA: TGCGCCAGCAGCTTACAGGGGAACCAAGAGACCCAGTACTTC; CDR3: CASSLQGNQETQYF
J: TRBJ2-7; size: once; D: TRBD1; V: TRBV12-3/TRBV12-4; DNA: TGTGCCAGCAGTTTTTCGACAGGGGGCGAGCAGTACTTC; CDR3: CASSFSTGGEQYF
J: TRBJ2-3; size: .; D: TRBD2; V: TRBV18; DNA: TGTGCCAGCAATGGACTAGCGGGAGCGGGCACAGATACGCAGTATTTT; CDR3: CASNGLAGAGTDTQYF
J: TRBJ1-2; size: few; D: .; V: TRBV6-5; DNA: TGTGCCAGCAGTTACCCCGGGTCGGGGGGCTACACCTTC; CDR3: CASSYPGSGGYTF
J: TRBJ2-6; size: .; D: TRBD1; V: TRBV30; DNA: TGTGCCTGGACTCGGGACAGGGTAAGCGCCGGGGCCAACGTCCTGACTTTC; CDR3: CAWTRDRVSAGANVLTF
J: TRBJ2-5; size: .; D: TRBD2; V: TRBV7-3; DNA: TGTGCCAGCAGCGGGGGACTAGCGGGAGGGTCCCAAGAGACCCAGTACTTC; CDR3: CASSGGLAGGSQETQYF
J: TRBJ2-7; size: .; D: .; V: TRBV28; DNA: TGTGCCAGCACTCCAGCGAGCTCCTACGAGCAGTACTTC; CDR3: CASTPASSYEQYF
J: TRBJ2-7; size: .; D: .; V: TRBV3-1/TRBV3-2; DNA: TGTGCCAGCAGTCCTAGATTAGACTCCGAGCAGTACTTC; CDR3: CASSPRLDSEQYF
J: TRBJ2-7; size: once; D: TRBD1; V: TRBV27; DNA: TGTGCCAGCAGTTTATGGGACAGGGGCGAGCAGTACTTC; CDR3: CASSLWDRGEQYF
J: TRBJ2-7; size: .; D: TRBD1; V: TRBV15; DNA: TGTGCCACCAGCAGTACGGACAGGGTCAACGAGCAGTACTTC; CDR3: CATSSTDRVNEQYF
J: TRBJ2-3; size: .; D: .; V: TRBV5-1; DNA: TGCGCCAGCAGCTTACTTCAGGACACAGATACGCAGTATTTT; CDR3: CASSLLQDTDTQYF
J: TRBJ1-2; size: .; D: TRBD1; V: TRBV24-1; DNA: TGTGCCACCAGTGATGGGACAGGGCCAGCGGAGGGCTACACCTTC; CDR3: CATSDGTGPAEGYTF
J: TRBJ2-2; size: .; D: TRBD2; V: TRBV5-1; DNA: TGCGCCAGCAGCTTCGCGGGGGCGAACACCGGGGAGCTGTTTTTT; CDR3: CASSFAGANTGELFF
J: TRBJ2-7; size: .; D: TRBD2; V: TRBV5-5; DNA: TGTGCCAGCAGCCTAGGGCTAGCGGACTCACGGGAGCAGTACTTC; CDR3: CASSLGLADSREQYF
J: TRBJ1-5; size: .; D: .; V: TRBV19; DNA: TGTGCCACCCAACGGCTGGGAGGCAATCAGCCCCAGCATTTT; CDR3: CATQRLGGNQPQHF
J: TRBJ2-1; size: .; D: .; V: TRBV28; DNA: TGTGCCAGCAGCCTCCCCAGACTAGTGGGGAATGAGCAGTTCTTC; CDR3: CASSLPRLVGNEQFF
J: TRBJ2-7; size: .; D: TRBD1; V: TRBV28; DNA: TGTGCCAGCAGTTTGTACAGGGGACCCGCCTACGAGCAGTACTTC; CDR3: CASSLYRGPAYEQYF
J: TRBJ2-1; size: .; D: TRBD2; V: TRBV7-3; DNA: TGTGCCAGCAGCCTCAGGGGACTAGCGGGAGATCGAGAGTTCTTC; CDR3: CASSLRGLAGDREFF
J: TRBJ2-6; size: .; D: .; V: TRBV7-3; DNA: TGTGCCAGCAGCTTAACGGACCCTGCGGGGTCTGGGGCCAACGTCCTGACTTTC; CDR3: CASSLTDPAGSGANVLTF
J: TRBJ1-5; size: once; D: TRBD1; V: TRBV28; DNA: TGTGCCACCCACAGGGGATTGGGGCAGCCCCAGCATTTT; CDR3: CATHRGLGQPQHF
J: TRBJ2-3; size: .; D: .; V: TRBV30; DNA: TGTGCCTGGAGTGCCCTTCCTACTGGAGATACGCAGTATTTT; CDR3: CAWSALPTGDTQYF
J: TRBJ2-1; size: .; D: .; V: TRBV15; DNA: TGTGCCACCAGCAGAGATGCGGGGTTTGACAGTGGGTTATCCAATGAGCAGTTCTTC; CDR3: CATSRDAGFDSGLSNEQFF
J: TRBJ2-2; size: .; D: .; V: TRBV18; DNA: TGTGCCAGCTCATTGGGACTGCTTTCGAACACCGGGGAGCTGTTTTTT; CDR3: CASSLGLLSNTGELFF
J: TRBJ2-7; size: .; D: TRBD1; V: TRBV28; DNA: TGTGCCAGCAGTCCACGGGACAGGGCCTACGAGCAGTACTTC; CDR3: CASSPRDRAYEQYF
J: TRBJ1-6; size: .; D: .; V: TRBV10-1; DNA: TGCGCCAGCAGCGTTACAGGCCAGGGATGGGGTTCACCCCTCCACTTT; CDR3: CASSVTGQGWGSPLHF
J: TRBJ1-2; size: .; D: .; V: TRBV4-1; DNA: TGCGCCAGCAGCCAAGAAACAGGCCCTAACTATGGCTACACCTTC; CDR3: CASSQETGPNYGYTF